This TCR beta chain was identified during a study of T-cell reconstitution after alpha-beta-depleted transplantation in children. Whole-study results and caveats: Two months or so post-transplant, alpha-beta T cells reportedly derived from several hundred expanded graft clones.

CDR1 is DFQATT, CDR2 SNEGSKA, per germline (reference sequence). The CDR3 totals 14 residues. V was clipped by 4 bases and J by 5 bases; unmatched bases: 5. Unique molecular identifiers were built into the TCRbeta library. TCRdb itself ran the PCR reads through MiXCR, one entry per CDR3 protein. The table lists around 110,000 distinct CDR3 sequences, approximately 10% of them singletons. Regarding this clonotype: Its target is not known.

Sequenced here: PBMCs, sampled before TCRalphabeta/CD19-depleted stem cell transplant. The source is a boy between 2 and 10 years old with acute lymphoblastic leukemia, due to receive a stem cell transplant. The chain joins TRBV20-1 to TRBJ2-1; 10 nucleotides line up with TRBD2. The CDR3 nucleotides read TGCAGTGCTATGATTAGCGGGAGGAACAATGAGCAGTTCTTC. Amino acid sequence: CSAMISGRNNEQFF.